This is a list of T cell receptor beta chains from one sample in a study of CD8 T cells in ankylosing spondylitis. A single record per CDR3 protein comes from TCRdb applying MiXCR to the 5' RACE reads. Among approximately 200,000 distinct CDR3 sequences, 13% were seen once, and the ten largest hold approximately 16%. The specimen sequenced was blood, either unsorted or a sorted T cell fraction (not recorded which). The source of these receptors is a male donor with ankylosing spondylitis or in good health (not recorded which). CDR3s leave out the opening cysteine and the closing phenylalanine or tryptophan. Each record gives: V gene, J gene, CDR3 protein.

V: TRBV5-1
J: TRBJ2-1
CDR3: ASNGAGGNYNEQF

V: TRBV4-1
J: TRBJ2-7
CDR3: ASSQDIGHTLEQY

V: TRBV15
J: TRBJ2-5
CDR3: ATSRVLIGVGETQY

V: TRBV7-6
J: TRBJ2-2
CDR3: ASSPTRAGELF

V: TRBV6-5
J: TRBJ2-7
CDR3: ASSSQGAYEQY

V: TRBV3-1
J: TRBJ2-1
CDR3: ASSPRDRGLLGYNEQF

V: TRBV11-2
J: TRBJ1-2
CDR3: ASSKGQALGYT

V: TRBV5-1
J: TRBJ1-2
CDR3: ASSLTDKENYGYT

V: TRBV3-1
J: TRBJ2-3
CDR3: ASSPQTGLSTDTQY

V: TRBV7-8
J: TRBJ1-1
CDR3: ASSFKRVNTEAF

V: TRBV11-3
J: TRBJ2-1
CDR3: ASSPGLAGKYNEQF

V: TRBV4-1
J: TRBJ2-1
CDR3: ASSQESAADLAGLNEQF

V: TRBV10-2
J: TRBJ2-1
CDR3: ASGAEASYNEQF

V: TRBV11-1
J: TRBJ2-1
CDR3: ASSLRLTGALVSSYNEQF

V: TRBV7-6
J: TRBJ2-1
CDR3: ASSLGLAGPWKF

V: TRBV10-3
J: TRBJ2-7
CDR3: AISVPGPSDYEQY

V: TRBV6-6
J: TRBJ1-1
CDR3: ASQPGAF

V: TRBV5-1
J: TRBJ2-2
CDR3: ASSLAVSAEGTGELF

V: TRBV4-1
J: TRBJ2-7
CDR3: ASSQDRSSGGYEQY

V: TRBV10-3
J: TRBJ1-1
CDR3: ATGQGDTEAF

V: TRBV6-6
J: TRBJ1-2
CDR3: ASSSTANYGYT

V: TRBV20-1
J: TRBJ2-1
CDR3: SARDLRAYNEQF

V: TRBV6-5
J: TRBJ2-1
CDR3: ASSYPGGSRNEQF

V: TRBV12-3/TRBV12-4
J: TRBJ2-1
CDR3: ASTLEGAFHNEQF

V: TRBV2
J: TRBJ2-1
CDR3: ASSAGSGNEQF

V: TRBV4-1
J: TRBJ2-1
CDR3: ASSPTDGPLQEQF

V: TRBV21-1
J: TRBJ2-5
CDR3: ASSKWTGDG

V: TRBV12-5
J: TRBJ2-7
CDR3: ASASDSLYEQY

V: TRBV9
J: TRBJ2-7
CDR3: ASSPLAGGIHEQY

V: TRBV6-5
J: TRBJ1-1
CDR3: ASSYSDDTEAF

V: TRBV28
J: TRBJ1-2
CDR3: ASSSNGRGGGYGYT

V: TRBV6-1
J: TRBJ2-3
CDR3: ASSDLGPGDTQY

V: TRBV6-1
J: TRBJ1-1
CDR3: ASNPDRGTEAF